The T cell receptor beta chain described here comes from a study of vaccination effects on CD4 cells after COVID-19 (dated by TCRdb to the early 2020s). In terms of the full investigation: The ViraFEST assay stimulated PBMC with viral peptide pools and then used TCR sequencing to identify antigen-specific CD4+ T cell clonotypes by expansion. Cultures from other donors in the study were sequenced using the Oncomine TCR Beta short-read assay on an Illumina iSeq 100. Post-vaccine samples across the study were collected a median of 72 days after the second dose, with a range of 14 to 241. Altogether, nine to ten COVID-19 convalescent patients and a few SARS-CoV-2-naive healthy vaccine recipients made up the full study. Each well held fewer than 2.5 million PBMC cultured in IMDM containing about 5.4% human AB serum, roughly 10 IU/ml IL-2 and gentamicin, along with roughly 10 ug/ml peptides. The study compared SARS-CoV-2 spike-specific CD4+ TCR repertoires before and after mRNA vaccination in COVID-19 convalescent patients and infection-naive vaccine recipients.

Library prep was done by the immunoSEQ multiplex PCR assay. DNA from the cultured, isolated CD4+ T cells was subjected to TCR beta CDR3 sequencing. As for the original processing: Non-productive TCR sequences were removed, reads were trimmed to the CDR3 region, and CDR3s of at least 7 amino acids were retained. The MANAFEST web app was used to identify antigen-specific clonotypes by comparing expansion in peptide wells with expansion in reference cultures. To be called positive, a clone needed expansion at FDR<0.05 compared with the reference and with all other wells, an odds ratio greater than 5, and a frequency greater than 0.1% in two replicate wells. Cross-reactive clonotypes were defined as significantly expanded in SARS-CoV-2 spike wells and in at least one common cold coronavirus spike condition. CDR3 similarity was assessed by Levenshtein distance with the stringdist R package, and unrooted trees were built with ape in R 3.6.1. Imported from immuneACCESS, the table was reduced by TCRdb to in-frame sequences with V and J called. These copies leave out some clones; in studies compared against another copy, an unresolved V gene accounts for under half, and the cause of the remainder is not known. D and trimming were read from the DNA, whereas the V and J calls and clone size are those reported in that table. Within this sample are around 62,000 clones, with over 70% of them counted one time only. Around 2.2% of the sample goes to the ten largest clones.

Deletion took 5 bases off V and 2 bases off J, with a span of 12 bases between the germline ends. The CDR3 starts with the cysteine, ends with the phenylalanine, and has 14 residues. The retained sequence is limited to the CDR3, 42 bases, with the frame set at the first base. Based on the germline V gene, the CDR1 and CDR2 sequences are SGHRS and YFSETQ. The research as a whole found: At late post-vaccination timepoints, both infection-induced and vaccine-induced clones showed marked clonal contraction, consistent with waning T cell responses. The study was limited by a small number of convalescent patients, and early post-infection timepoints were lacking. Among healthy vaccine recipients, nearly all vaccine-induced clones were SARS-CoV-2 mono-reactive, and just 1 of 255 was cross-reactive with common cold coronaviruses.

As for this clone: No antigen is known for it. Per-nucleotide qualities are absent, and no much larger clonotype sits a single base away.

After around 11 days of culture, CD4+ T cells were isolated with the EasySep CD4+ T cell isolation kit. Each participant got two doses of an mRNA SARS-CoV-2 vaccine, either BNT162b2 or mRNA-1273. Healthy vaccine recipients had no prior SARS-CoV-2 infection, confirmed by negative nucleocapsid antibodies before and after vaccination. On days 3 and 7, half of the culture medium was replaced with fresh IL-2-containing medium. Unless noted otherwise, every peptide stimulation condition was cultured in triplicate wells. PBMC were separated from whole blood using Ficoll-Paque Plus gradient centrifugation and were then either cryopreserved at -140C or used fresh. The QIAamp micro DNA kit was used to extract genomic DNA from the cultured CD4+ T cells.

Here the sequenced sample was CD4+ T cells from PBMCs cultured without peptide, taken after COVID-19 vaccination. The TCR originated in a human donor who received a COVID-19 vaccine. Recombination linked TRBV5-1 to TRBJ2-3; no D gene call is confident. The DNA sequence is TGCGCCAGCAGACCCATTGGGGACACAGATACGCAGTATTTT. Its amino acids are CASRPIGDTDTQYF.